This TCR beta chain was captured by sequencing in a study of blood T cell repertoires in COVID-19. At the level of the study: Sites across the United States, Italy and Spain contributed samples from acute and convalescent COVID-19.

Original methodology: Estimation of nucleated cell counts was performed using reference gene primer amplification. This table comes from immunoSEQ multiplex PCR, and its TCRdb copy is limited to in-frame clones, with some not included. V, J and clone size are those of that table, while D and trimming were read from the DNA. The sample records 200,000 to 250,000 clones, roughly 82% being singletons. This clone was detected a few times. In germline, CDR1 is LNHDA, CDR2 SQIVND (reference sequence). Trimming took 0 bases from V and 2 from J, leaving 5 bases between them. The CDR3 is 14 residues long. The source of this sequence is a man older than 75 with acute or convalescent COVID-19. The J gene is TRBJ1-5, the V gene TRBV19; a possible D gene is TRBD1 (5 bases). The sequenced sample was peripheral blood. The CDR3 nucleotides are TGTGCCAGTAGTATAGACAGGGGCAATCAGCCCCAGCATTTT. Amino acid sequence: CASSIDRGNQPQHF.